This T cell receptor beta chain was identified during a study of neurological immune-mediated disorders. Study-wide results and limits: The expanded clones of different subjects shared no CDR3 amino acid sequences (suggesting private repertoires in all groups).

Time point defined: technical triplicate 2. Unsorted libraries came from 2 million PBMCs stored at -80 °C. The cDNA came from 5'RACE, which used 10-nucleotide random UMIs. From 15-18 subjects, each sequencing run yielded over 160 million TCR-beta sequences. MiXCR, run by TCRdb on the 5' RACE reads, gives a single entry per CDR3 protein. The data contain about 59,000 distinct CDR3 sequences, around 24% of them singletons. Deletions cut 5 bases from V and 4 bases from J, with 20 bases between. CDR1 is LGHNA, CDR2 YNFKEQ, per germline. The CDR3 has 17 amino acids. The sample holds many counts of this clonotype. What it binds is not known.

The chain recombines TRBV4-2 with TRBJ2-2; possible D gene TRBD2, 6 bases. The sequenced material came from PBMCs. The TCR originated in a man in his fifties or sixties with HTLV-1-associated myelopathy (HAM/TSP). CDR3: CASSLEGPGHITGELFF. DNA of the CDR3: TGTGCCAGCAGCTTGGAGGGCCCAGGACACATCACCGGGGAGCTGTTTTTT.